This is a list of T cell receptor beta chains from one sample in a study of blood T cells in healthy people across ages. From the 5' RACE reads, TCRdb called clonotypes with MiXCR, one entry per CDR3 protein. Of approximately 780,000 distinct CDR3 sequences in the sample, around 25% were seen once. This sample was shared with a second study, whose subject was T cells of mothers and their children.

The sample taken for sequencing was blood. Receptors were obtained from a boy between 10 and 17 years old in good health. Each CDR3 is given with its conserved first and last residue. The order of the fields is V gene, D gene, clone size, J gene, CDR3 DNA, CDR3 protein. The D gene is left open where the match is weak. The listing skips clone size in some rows; elsewhere it reads once, few, many or a size class.

V gene: TRBV29-1
D gene: -
clone size: -
J gene: TRBJ1-6
CDR3 DNA: TGCAGCGTTCGAGGGGGGGGCGCGTGGTCACCCCTCCACTTT
CDR3 protein: CSVRGGGAWSPLHF

V gene: TRBV3-1
D gene: TRBD1
clone size: few
J gene: TRBJ1-2
CDR3 DNA: TGTGCCAGCAGCCTACGGGACAGGGTAGACTACACCTTC
CDR3 protein: CASSLRDRVDYTF

V gene: TRBV7-6
D gene: TRBD2
clone size: -
J gene: TRBJ2-3
CDR3 DNA: TGTGCCAGCAGTATCCTTAGCGGGGGGACCACAGATACGCAGTATTTT
CDR3 protein: CASSILSGGTTDTQYF

V gene: TRBV5-5
D gene: -
clone size: once
J gene: TRBJ2-7
CDR3 DNA: TGTGCCAGCAGCTTATTACAGGACAATTACGAGCAGTACTTC
CDR3 protein: CASSLLQDNYEQYF

V gene: TRBV15
D gene: -
clone size: -
J gene: TRBJ1-6
CDR3 DNA: TGTGCCACCAGGGCCGGGCCACTAAGTAATTCACCCCTCCACTTT
CDR3 protein: CATRAGPLSNSPLHF

V gene: TRBV20-1
D gene: -
clone size: -
J gene: TRBJ2-1
CDR3 DNA: TGCAGTGCTAGGTTGGAGAATGAGCAGTTCTTC
CDR3 protein: CSARLENEQFF

V gene: TRBV7-3
D gene: -
clone size: -
J gene: TRBJ2-5
CDR3 DNA: TGTGCCAGCAGCCCGGGCGGGACTCGCCAAGAGACCCAGTACTTC
CDR3 protein: CASSPGGTRQETQYF

V gene: TRBV7-8
D gene: TRBD2
clone size: -
J gene: TRBJ2-1
CDR3 DNA: TGTGCCAGCAGCTTGACTAGCGGGGGGGCCCACAATGAGCAGTTCTTC
CDR3 protein: CASSLTSGGAHNEQFF

V gene: TRBV7-6
D gene: -
clone size: few
J gene: TRBJ1-4
CDR3 DNA: TGTGCCAGCAGCTCCGAGGCAAATACTAATGAAAAACTGTTTTTT
CDR3 protein: CASSSEANTNEKLFF

V gene: TRBV7-6
D gene: TRBD1
clone size: few
J gene: TRBJ1-4
CDR3 DNA: TGTGCCAGCAGCAAGAGCAGGGGGCCGGGGGAAAAACTGTTTTTT
CDR3 protein: CASSKSRGPGEKLFF

V gene: TRBV19
D gene: -
clone size: few
J gene: TRBJ2-1
CDR3 DNA: TGTGCCAGTAGTAAATACAATGAGCAGTTCTTC
CDR3 protein: CASSKYNEQFF

V gene: TRBV6-5
D gene: TRBD2
clone size: -
J gene: TRBJ2-1
CDR3 DNA: TGTGCCAGCAGTTACTCGTCTAGCGGAACCCAGCAGTTCTTC
CDR3 protein: CASSYSSSGTQQFF

V gene: TRBV4-1
D gene: -
clone size: few
J gene: TRBJ1-1
CDR3 DNA: TGCGCCAGCAGCCAAGCTACCAGGAGAGCGAACACTGAAGCTTTCTTT
CDR3 protein: CASSQATRRANTEAFF

V gene: TRBV15
D gene: -
clone size: few
J gene: TRBJ1-4
CDR3 DNA: TGTGCCACATCGACGACAGGAGGAAATGAAAAACTGTTTTTT
CDR3 protein: CATSTTGGNEKLFF

V gene: TRBV20-1
D gene: -
clone size: few
J gene: TRBJ2-4
CDR3 DNA: TGCAGTGCAAGAGGGGGAGTGACCAAAAACATTCAGTACTTC
CDR3 protein: CSARGGVTKNIQYF

V gene: TRBV3-1
D gene: TRBD1
clone size: -
J gene: TRBJ1-6
CDR3 DNA: TGTGCCAGCAGCCTGGACAGGAAAAATTCACCCCTCCACTTT
CDR3 protein: CASSLDRKNSPLHF

V gene: TRBV27
D gene: -
clone size: few
J gene: TRBJ2-7
CDR3 DNA: TGTGCCAGCAGTTTAAACGGACAGGAGCAGTACTTC
CDR3 protein: CASSLNGQEQYF

V gene: TRBV20-1
D gene: -
clone size: -
J gene: TRBJ2-7
CDR3 DNA: TGCAGTGCTTCCCACGATGCCGCCTACGAGCAGTACTTC
CDR3 protein: CSASHDAAYEQYF

V gene: TRBV5-1
D gene: TRBD2
clone size: -
J gene: TRBJ2-1
CDR3 DNA: TGCGCCAGCAGCCCGGGACTAGCGCGTCACAATGAGCAGTTCTTC
CDR3 protein: CASSPGLARHNEQFF

V gene: TRBV28
D gene: -
clone size: -
J gene: TRBJ1-4
CDR3 DNA: TGTGCCAGCAGTTTATTTCAGGGCCGGTATAATGAAAAACTGTTTTTT
CDR3 protein: CASSLFQGRYNEKLFF

V gene: TRBV6-1
D gene: -
clone size: -
J gene: TRBJ2-5
CDR3 DNA: TGTGCCAGCATCCGCCGGGGGAAAGCGGAGACCCAGTACTTC
CDR3 protein: CASIRRGKAETQYF

V gene: TRBV9
D gene: -
clone size: -
J gene: TRBJ2-4
CDR3 DNA: TGTGCCAGCAGCGTATCATCTAGGGAGACTCTTCAGTACTTC
CDR3 protein: CASSVSSRETLQYF

V gene: TRBV6-5
D gene: -
clone size: -
J gene: TRBJ2-7
CDR3 DNA: TGTGCCAGCAGGTACGGTGAGAGGACATATGACGAGCAGTACTTC
CDR3 protein: CASRYGERTYDEQYF

V gene: TRBV20-1
D gene: TRBD2
clone size: few
J gene: TRBJ2-5
CDR3 DNA: TGCAGTGCTAGAGATCTGGGACTAAACGGAGAGACCCAGTACTTC
CDR3 protein: CSARDLGLNGETQYF

V gene: TRBV10-3
D gene: TRBD1
clone size: few
J gene: TRBJ1-3
CDR3 DNA: TGTGCCATCACGAATGGGACAGCGAGCCGAAACACCATATATTTT
CDR3 protein: CAITNGTASRNTIYF

V gene: TRBV4-2
D gene: TRBD2
clone size: few
J gene: TRBJ2-5
CDR3 DNA: TGTGCCAGCAGCCTCCTCGGCACTAGCGGGGGCCACAAAGAAGAGACCCAGTACTTC
CDR3 protein: CASSLLGTSGGHKEETQYF

V gene: TRBV7-6
D gene: -
clone size: -
J gene: TRBJ2-2
CDR3 DNA: TGTGCCAGCAGCTTACGAATGGACGGGGAGCTGTTTTTT
CDR3 protein: CASSLRMDGELFF

V gene: TRBV5-8
D gene: -
clone size: few
J gene: TRBJ1-2
CDR3 DNA: TGTGCCAGCGTCGTATCAGGGGTGGTGGGCTACACCTTC
CDR3 protein: CASVVSGVVGYTF

V gene: TRBV5-1
D gene: TRBD1
clone size: -
J gene: TRBJ2-7
CDR3 DNA: TGCGCCAGCAAACTACGGGACAGGGACTACGAGCAGTACTTC
CDR3 protein: CASKLRDRDYEQYF

V gene: TRBV29-1
D gene: -
clone size: few
J gene: TRBJ1-2
CDR3 DNA: TGCAGCGCAGGGCCGGTCAATGGCTACACCTTC
CDR3 protein: CSAGPVNGYTF

V gene: TRBV7-9
D gene: -
clone size: few
J gene: TRBJ1-1
CDR3 DNA: TGTGCCAGCAGCAGACAGGTTGGGGCTTTCTTT
CDR3 protein: CASSRQVGAFF

V gene: TRBV12-3/TRBV12-4
D gene: TRBD1
clone size: many
J gene: TRBJ1-2
CDR3 DNA: TGTGCCAGCAGTTTAGCTGGGACAGGCTATGGCTACACCTTC
CDR3 protein: CASSLAGTGYGYTF

V gene: TRBV6-1
D gene: TRBD1
clone size: -
J gene: TRBJ2-5
CDR3 DNA: TGTGCCAGCAGACAGACAGGGGGCAAGGGGGCCCAGTACTTC
CDR3 protein: CASRQTGGKGAQYF

V gene: TRBV28
D gene: -
clone size: few
J gene: TRBJ1-6
CDR3 DNA: TGTGCCGGCACCAGAACCCGGGGGCCTACCTCCTATAATTCACCCCTCCACTTT
CDR3 protein: CAGTRTRGPTSYNSPLHF

V gene: TRBV5-1
D gene: -
clone size: once
J gene: TRBJ1-5
CDR3 DNA: TGCGCCAGCAGCTCTGGGGAGCGCAATCAGCCCCAGCATTTT
CDR3 protein: CASSSGERNQPQHF

V gene: TRBV14
D gene: -
clone size: few
J gene: TRBJ2-3
CDR3 DNA: TGTGCCAGCAGCCAAGGACAGCCTAGCACAGATACGCAGTATTTT
CDR3 protein: CASSQGQPSTDTQYF

V gene: TRBV9
D gene: -
clone size: -
J gene: TRBJ2-7
CDR3 DNA: TGTGCCAGCAGCGTAGATCCCGGGACGGACTACGAGCAGTACTTC
CDR3 protein: CASSVDPGTDYEQYF

V gene: TRBV5-1
D gene: -
clone size: -
J gene: TRBJ2-7
CDR3 DNA: TGCGCCAGCAGCTTGGTTCTGGACAGAGGCTACGAGCAGTACTTC
CDR3 protein: CASSLVLDRGYEQYF

V gene: TRBV2
D gene: -
clone size: -
J gene: TRBJ2-3
CDR3 DNA: TGTGCCAGCAGTGATAGGTTGGGTCAGGGAACAGATACGCAGTATTTT
CDR3 protein: CASSDRLGQGTDTQYF

V gene: TRBV3-1
D gene: -
clone size: -
J gene: TRBJ2-1
CDR3 DNA: TGTGCCAGCAGCCATCCGGGGGATGAGCAGTTCTTC
CDR3 protein: CASSHPGDEQFF

V gene: TRBV27
D gene: TRBD2
clone size: few
J gene: TRBJ2-5
CDR3 DNA: TGTGCCAGCAGTTTTAGCGGGGGGGCCATGGAGACCCAGTACTTC
CDR3 protein: CASSFSGGAMETQYF

V gene: TRBV29-1
D gene: -
clone size: -
J gene: TRBJ2-7
CDR3 DNA: TGCAGCGTTGAATCGGGGACAACCTCCTACGAGCAGTACTTC
CDR3 protein: CSVESGTTSYEQYF

V gene: TRBV7-3
D gene: -
clone size: -
J gene: TRBJ2-1
CDR3 DNA: TGTGCCAGCAGCTCAGGGCTTAGAGAAGGAGAGCAGTTCTTC
CDR3 protein: CASSSGLREGEQFF

V gene: TRBV7-9
D gene: TRBD2
clone size: -
J gene: TRBJ2-1
CDR3 DNA: TGTGCCAGCAGCTTCAGGATGCGGGAGGCGTACAATGAGCAGTTCTTC
CDR3 protein: CASSFRMREAYNEQFF

V gene: TRBV21-1
D gene: -
clone size: -
J gene: TRBJ2-3
CDR3 DNA: TGTGCCAGCGCCGTCGGTGAGCTAGCGGGAGCAAGCACAGATACGCAGTATTTT
CDR3 protein: CASAVGELAGASTDTQYF

V gene: TRBV6-5
D gene: -
clone size: -
J gene: TRBJ2-6
CDR3 DNA: TGTGCCAGCAGTTACGCGACGGATGGGGCCAACGTCCTGACTTTC
CDR3 protein: CASSYATDGANVLTF

V gene: TRBV7-3
D gene: TRBD2
clone size: -
J gene: TRBJ2-3
CDR3 DNA: TGTGCCAGCAGCTCCCGACTAGCGGGGGACCGCACAGATACGCAGTATTTT
CDR3 protein: CASSSRLAGDRTDTQYF

V gene: TRBV7-2
D gene: -
clone size: -
J gene: TRBJ2-5
CDR3 DNA: TGTGCCAGCAGCTTTCGGGGCGCGTTGGGAGTAGAGACCCAGTACTTC
CDR3 protein: CASSFRGALGVETQYF

V gene: TRBV30
D gene: -
clone size: few
J gene: TRBJ1-4
CDR3 DNA: TGTGCCTGGAAGGAAGGGGCTAATGAAAAACTGTTTTTT
CDR3 protein: CAWKEGANEKLFF

V gene: TRBV20-1
D gene: -
clone size: -
J gene: TRBJ2-7
CDR3 DNA: TGCAGTGCTAGAGTGGGAGTTGGCGAGCAGTACTTC
CDR3 protein: CSARVGVGEQYF